These 20 T cell receptor beta chains originate from one sample sequenced in a study of cytomegalovirus exposure and HLA in healthy donors. The table came from immunoSEQ multiplex PCR; TCRdb's copy has only in-frame clones and leaves some out. Of 250,000 to 300,000 clones in the sample, roughly 90% were seen once. The sample comprised PBMCs. The source of these receptors is a young woman in good health and CMV-seronegative.

The CDR3 loop reads CASSLGAGTGSHEQYF. The CDR3 DNA sequence: TGCGCCAGCAGCTTGGGGGCCGGGACAGGGTCCCACGAGCAGTACTTC. This sequence joins TRBV5-1 and TRBJ2-7; 9 nucleotides align to TRBD1. The CDR3 totals 16 residues. CDR1 is SGHRS, CDR2 YFSETQ, per germline. V shed 0 bases, J shed 5 bases, and the junction held 9 bases outside the gene matches.

This chain connects TRBV7-9 to TRBJ2-5; TRBD1 agrees at 8 bases. The CDR3 totals 16 residues. From germline, CDR1 is SEHNR and CDR2 FQNEAQ (reference sequence). Trimming cost V 7 bases and J 1 base; bases outside gene matches: 11. CDR3 protein: CASNQGVTGAQETQYF. Written as DNA, the CDR3 is TGTGCCAGCAACCAGGGGGTGACAGGGGCCCAAGAGACCCAGTACTTC.

The chain carries TRBV5-1 and TRBJ1-1; D is perhaps TRBD1 (6 bases). Trimming stripped 0 bases from V and 11 bases from J, with 14 bases between. The germline V gene encodes CDR1 SGHRS and CDR2 YFSETQ. The CDR3 has 13 residues. The CDR3 reads CASSLDDQGFAFF. The CDR3 coding sequence is TGCGCCAGCAGCTTGGACGACCAGGGGTTTGCTTTCTTT.

The chain is built from TRBV19 and TRBJ2-3; D unclear. Germline assignment: CDR1 LNHDA and CDR2 SQIVND (reference sequence). V was trimmed by 9 bases and J by 1 base, leaving 14 bases between them. The CDR3 spans 14 residues. The CDR3 sequence: CASSSALRTDTQYF. In nucleotides, the CDR3 is TGTGCCAGCTCTTCGGCACTACGCACAGATACGCAGTATTTT.

The chain's CDR3 is CATTDDTGTSGGALNEQFF. CDR3 coding DNA: TGTGCCACCACCGACGACACCGGGACTAGCGGGGGGGCACTCAATGAGCAGTTCTTC. V usage is TRBV10-3 and J usage is TRBJ2-1; 16 bases agree with TRBD2. CDR3 length: 19 amino acids. V lost 10 bases and J lost 6; bases outside the gene matches: 18. Per the germline V gene, CDR1 is ENHRY and CDR2 is SYGVKD.

The chain has TRBV4-1 and TRBJ2-5; TRBD1 matches at 9 bases. The CDR3 is made up of 14 amino acids. CDR1 and CDR2 from the germline V gene are MGHRA and YSYEKL. The V and J ends lost 5 bases and 5 bases, in that order; junction bases with no gene match: 6. In DNA form, the CDR3 reads TGCGCCAGCAGCGCTACAGGGGGCTATGAGACCCAGTACTTC. This gives the protein CASSATGGYETQYF.

The chain is built from TRBV6-5 and TRBJ2-3; 9 bases are shared with TRBD2. Trimming cost V 5 bases and J 3 bases; bases outside gene matches: 6. Germline V gene lookup returns CDR1 MNHEY and CDR2 SVGAGI. This CDR3 has 15 residues. DNA of the CDR3: TGTGCCAGCAGTCCCAGGGCGGGGGGGACAGATACGCAGTATTTT. Translating it yields CASSPRAGGTDTQYF.

The CDR3 is CASSWGQGLSYEQYF. Here the CDR3 DNA reads TGTGCCAGCAGCTGGGGACAGGGACTCTCCTACGAGCAGTACTTC. The chain uses TRBV7-8 and TRBJ2-7; 9 bases are shared with TRBD1. J lost 0 bases, V lost 4 bases, and 4 bases had no gene match. This CDR3 contains 15 residues. Germline CDR1 is SGHVS and CDR2 is FQNEAQ.

This clone has just one count. This sequence joins TRBV28 and TRBJ1-5; D gene ambiguous. The CDR3 loop spans 14 amino acids. Germline CDR1 and CDR2: MDHEN and SYDVKM. The V and J ends lost 8 bases and 0 bases respectively, with 11 bases between them. The CDR3 nucleotides read TGTGCCAGCGCGGCAGCACTTAGCAATCAGCCCCAGCATTTT. This gives the protein CASAAALSNQPQHF.

This clone came up once. This chain uses TRBV5-4 with TRBJ1-2, with 7 bases matching TRBD1. CDR1 and CDR2 (germline): SGHNT, YYREEE (reference sequence). The CDR3 contains 14 residues. The V and J ends lost 0 bases and 4 bases, in that order; junction bases with no gene match: 3. CDR3 sequence: CASSLDRGFYGYTF. Written as DNA, the CDR3 is TGTGCCAGCAGCTTGGACAGGGGATTCTATGGCTACACCTTC.

The V and J genes are TRBV2 and TRBJ1-4; the match to TRBD1 covers 9 bases. Germline V gene lookup returns CDR1 SNHLY and CDR2 FYNNEI. The CDR3 runs to 15 residues. The V and J ends lost 6 bases and 3 bases, in that order; junction bases with no gene match: 5. As DNA, the CDR3 is TGTGCCAGCAGGGAACAGGGGGCTGCTAATGAAAAACTGTTTTTT. Protein sequence: CASREQGAANEKLFF.

This chain uses TRBV30 with TRBJ2-3; TRBD1 aligns across 7 bases. The CDR3 runs to 14 residues. Germline assignment: CDR1 GTSNPN and CDR2 SVGIG (reference sequence). V lost 1 base to trimming and J lost 0 bases; unmatched junction nucleotides: 1. The DNA of the CDR3 is TGTGCCTGGAGTGGACAGGGCAGCACAGATACGCAGTATTTT. This translates into CAWSGQGSTDTQYF.

This clone occurred once. This chain joins TRBV10-2 and TRBJ2-5; 8 positions match TRBD1. Per germline, CDR1 WSHSY and CDR2 SAAADI. This CDR3 has 14 residues. The V and J ends lost 7 bases and 3 bases, in that order; junction bases with no gene match: 7. The CDR3 spells CASMRQGREETQYF. DNA of the CDR3: TGCGCCAGCATGCGACAGGGGCGGGAAGAGACCCAGTACTTC.

V and J are TRBV25-1 and TRBJ2-7; 7 bases are a match to TRBD1. After removal of 4 bases from V and 6 bases from J, the junction contained 12 bases not matched to a gene. The germline V gene encodes CDR1 MGHDK and CDR2 SYGVNS. CDR3 length: 15 amino acids. As DNA, the CDR3 is TGTGCCAGCAGTGTTAGGACAGGCCTCTCGGCCGAGCAGTACTTC. It codes for CASSVRTGLSAEQYF.

The rearrangement uses TRBV6-1 and TRBJ2-2, with 10 nucleotides matching TRBD1. The CDR3 length is 14 residues. The germline CDR1 and CDR2 sequences are MNHNS and SASEGT. The V and J ends lost 7 bases and 5 bases, in that order; junction bases with no gene match: 4. The DNA for the CDR3 is TGTGCCAGCACTGGACAGGGGGGGACCGGGGAGCTGTTTTTT. Its protein is CASTGQGGTGELFF.

This sequence joins TRBV30 and TRBJ2-2, with D possibly matching TRBD1 (6 bases). The CDR3 covers 15 residues. Per germline, CDR1 GTSNPN and CDR2 SVGIG (reference sequence). The ends were cut back, 2 bases at V and 4 bases at J, with 14 bases in the middle. The CDR3 protein is CAWSTGQTSTGELFF. Written as DNA, the CDR3 is TGTGCCTGGAGTACAGGGCAAACATCCACCGGGGAGCTGTTTTTT.

V and J are TRBV5-1 and TRBJ2-1; 9 bases agree with TRBD1. There are 16 residues in the CDR3. V trimming: 0 bases; J trimming: 4 bases; junction bases outside the gene matches: 5. Germline V CDR1 and CDR2: SGHRS, YFSETQ. The chain's CDR3 is CASSLVGGQGYNEQFF. CDR3 sequence (DNA): TGCGCCAGCAGCTTGGTGGGGGGACAGGGATACAATGAGCAGTTCTTC.

This chain joins TRBV27 and TRBJ1-2, with TRBD1 matching 10 bases. The J segment lost 4 bases and the V segment lost 2 bases, leaving 4 bases of the junction unmatched. The CDR3 covers 15 residues. Germline CDR1 MNHEY, CDR2 SMNVEV (reference sequence). The CDR3 reads CASSLTRTGGYGYTF. CDR3 bases: TGTGCCAGCAGTTTAACACGGACAGGGGGCTATGGCTACACCTTC.

This chain connects TRBV7-2 to TRBJ2-7, with TRBD1 matching 8 bases. The germline CDR1 and CDR2 sequences are SGHTA and FQGNSA. The CDR3 length is 15 residues. V shed 2 bases and J 2 bases; nucleotides not matched to a gene: 5. The CDR3 bases are TGTGCCAGCAGCTTAATGGACAGGGTTGCCTACGAGCAGTACTTC. As protein: CASSLMDRVAYEQYF. The whole variable domain, remainder taken from reference TRBV7-2 and TRBJ2-7, is GAGVSQSPSNKVTEKGKDVELRCDPISGHTALYWYRQSLGQGLEFLIYFQGNSAPDKSGLPSDRFSAERTGGSVSTLTIQRTQQEDSAVYLCASSLMDRVAYEQYFGPGTRLTVT.

The J gene is TRBJ1-1, the V gene TRBV11-2, with D possibly matching TRBD1 (5 bases). Trimming removed 6 bases at V and 6 bases at J, with 20 bases between. From germline, CDR1 is SGHAT and CDR2 FQNNGV. The CDR3 is made up of 15 amino acids. The CDR3 bases are TGTGCCAGCAGTTCGAACTCGGGGGGATTCGCTGAAGCTTTCTTT. Translating it yields CASSSNSGGFAEAFF. The whole variable domain, remainder taken from reference TRBV11-2 and TRBJ1-1, is EAGVAQSPRYKIIEKRQSVAFWCNPISGHATLYWYQQILGQGPKLLIQFQNNGVVDDSQLPKDRFSAERLKGVDSTLKIQPAKLEDSAVYLCASSSNSGGFAEAFFGQGTRLTVV.